The TCR beta chain described here comes from a study of shared clonotypes between healthy human individuals. Across the whole study: The study used three CD4 naive, three CD4 memory, two CD8 naive and one CD8 memory plate per donor.

TCRdb keeps only in-frame clones here, not all; method: immunoSEQ multiplex PCR. The sample carries about 2 million clones, less than 95% recorded once. Study conclusions and caveats: It was the few donors that limited the genetic and exposure-history diversity represented. Clonotype sharing among donors likely depends on sequencing depth.

Terminally differentiated effector memory CD45RA+ cells were excluded from the naive CD8 cells, which were CD45RO-negative and positively selected for CCR7. Donation came from healthy HIV-negative adults that had no recent acute infections or vaccinations. Concerning this clone itself: Its matching antigen is unknown.

Sequenced input: naive CD8+ T cells sorted from blood. This sequence originates from a man aged 18-30 years in good health.

The CDR3 is CAWSVGPGAAEAFF. The CDR3 DNA is TGTGCCTGGAGTGTAGGGCCAGGGGCGGCTGAAGCTTTCTTT. The chain uses TRBV30 and TRBJ1-1; D might be TRBD1 (6 bases). Deletions cut 0 bases from V and 6 bases from J, with 14 bases between. Germline CDR1 GTSNPN, CDR2 SVGIG (reference sequence). The CDR3 consists of 14 residues.